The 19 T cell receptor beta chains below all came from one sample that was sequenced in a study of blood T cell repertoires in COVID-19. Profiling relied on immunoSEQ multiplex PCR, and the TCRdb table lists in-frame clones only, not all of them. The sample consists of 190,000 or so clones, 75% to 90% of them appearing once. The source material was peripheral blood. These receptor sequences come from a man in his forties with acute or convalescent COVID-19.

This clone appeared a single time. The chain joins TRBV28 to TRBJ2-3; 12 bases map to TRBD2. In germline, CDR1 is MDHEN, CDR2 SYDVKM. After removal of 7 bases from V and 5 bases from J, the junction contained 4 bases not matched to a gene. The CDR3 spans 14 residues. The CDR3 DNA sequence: TGTGCCAGCACGGCTAGCGGGAGGGTAGATACGCAGTATTTT. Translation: CASTASGRVDTQYF.

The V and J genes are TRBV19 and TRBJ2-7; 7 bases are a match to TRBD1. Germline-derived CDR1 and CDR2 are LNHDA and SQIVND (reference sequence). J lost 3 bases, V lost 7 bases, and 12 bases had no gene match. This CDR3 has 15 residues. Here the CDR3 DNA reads TGTGCCAGTACCGTCCGTCCGGGACAGATCTACGAGCAGTACTTC. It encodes CASTVRPGQIYEQYF.

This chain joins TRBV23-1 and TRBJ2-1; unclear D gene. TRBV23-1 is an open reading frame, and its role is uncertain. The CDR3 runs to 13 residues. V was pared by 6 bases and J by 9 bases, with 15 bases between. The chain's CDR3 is CASSRPLGSEQFF. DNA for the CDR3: TGCGCCAGCAGCCGACCTTTGGGCAGTGAGCAGTTCTTC.

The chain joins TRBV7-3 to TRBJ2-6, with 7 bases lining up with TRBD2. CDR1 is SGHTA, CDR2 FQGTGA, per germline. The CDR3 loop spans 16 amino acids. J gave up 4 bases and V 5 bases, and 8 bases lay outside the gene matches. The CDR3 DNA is TGTGCCAGCAGCCTCCAGGGAGGGGCCGGGGCCAACGTCCTGACTTTC. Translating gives CASSLQGGAGANVLTF.

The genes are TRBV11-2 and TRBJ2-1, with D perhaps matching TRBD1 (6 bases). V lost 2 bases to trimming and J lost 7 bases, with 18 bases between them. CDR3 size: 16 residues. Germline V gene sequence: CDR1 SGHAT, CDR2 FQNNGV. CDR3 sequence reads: CASSLTSAGANNEQFF. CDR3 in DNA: TGTGCCAGCAGCTTAACCTCGGCAGGGGCGAATAATGAGCAGTTCTTC.

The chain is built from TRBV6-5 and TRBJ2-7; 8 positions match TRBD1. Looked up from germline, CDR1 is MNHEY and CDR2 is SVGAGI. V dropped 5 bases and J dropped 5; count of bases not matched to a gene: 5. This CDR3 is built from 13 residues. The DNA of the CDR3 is TGTGCCAGCAGTCCCAGGGGGCGGGACGAGCAGTACTTC. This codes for CASSPRGRDEQYF.

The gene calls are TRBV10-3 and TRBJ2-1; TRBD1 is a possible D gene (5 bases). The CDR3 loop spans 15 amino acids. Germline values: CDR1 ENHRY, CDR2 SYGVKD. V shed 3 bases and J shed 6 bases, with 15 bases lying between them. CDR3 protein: CAISEGADRVNEQFF. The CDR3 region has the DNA TGTGCCATCAGTGAAGGGGCGGATAGGGTCAATGAGCAGTTCTTC.

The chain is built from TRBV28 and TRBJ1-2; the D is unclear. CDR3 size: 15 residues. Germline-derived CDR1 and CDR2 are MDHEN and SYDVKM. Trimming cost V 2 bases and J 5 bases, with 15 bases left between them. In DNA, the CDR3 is TGTGCCAGCAGTTTAGCCAGCGAGCATAAGTATGGCTACACCTTC. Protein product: CASSLASEHKYGYTF.

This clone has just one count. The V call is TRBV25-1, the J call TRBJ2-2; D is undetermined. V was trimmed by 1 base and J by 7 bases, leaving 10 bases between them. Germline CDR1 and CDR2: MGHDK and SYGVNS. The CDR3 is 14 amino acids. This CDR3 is CASSEWPENGELFF. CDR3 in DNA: TGTGCCAGCAGTGAATGGCCAGAAAACGGGGAGCTGTTTTTT.

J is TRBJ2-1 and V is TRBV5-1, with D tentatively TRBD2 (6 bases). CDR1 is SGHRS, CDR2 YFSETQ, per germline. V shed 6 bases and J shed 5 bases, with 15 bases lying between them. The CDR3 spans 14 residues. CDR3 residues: CASTSRPGDNEQFF. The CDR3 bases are TGCGCCAGCACCTCCCGGCCGGGGGACAATGAGCAGTTCTTC.

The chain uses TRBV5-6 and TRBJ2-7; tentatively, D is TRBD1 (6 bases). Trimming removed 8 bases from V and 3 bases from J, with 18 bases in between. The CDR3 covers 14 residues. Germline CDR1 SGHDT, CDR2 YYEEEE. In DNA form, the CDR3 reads TGTGCCAGTCGATCCCCCGGGACAAGCTACGAGCAGTACTTC. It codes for CASRSPGTSYEQYF.

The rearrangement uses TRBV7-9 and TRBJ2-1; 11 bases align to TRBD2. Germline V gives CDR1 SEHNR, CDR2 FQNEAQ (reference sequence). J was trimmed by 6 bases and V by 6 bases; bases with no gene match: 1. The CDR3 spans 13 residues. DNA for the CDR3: TGTGCCAGCAGGACTAGCGGGGTCAATGAGCAGTTCTTC. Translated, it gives CASRTSGVNEQFF.

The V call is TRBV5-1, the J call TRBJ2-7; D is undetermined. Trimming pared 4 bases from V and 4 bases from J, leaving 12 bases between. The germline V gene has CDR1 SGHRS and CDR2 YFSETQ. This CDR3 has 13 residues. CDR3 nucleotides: TGCGCCAGCAGCATACTATTTGGTTACGAGCAGTACTTC. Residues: CASSILFGYEQYF.

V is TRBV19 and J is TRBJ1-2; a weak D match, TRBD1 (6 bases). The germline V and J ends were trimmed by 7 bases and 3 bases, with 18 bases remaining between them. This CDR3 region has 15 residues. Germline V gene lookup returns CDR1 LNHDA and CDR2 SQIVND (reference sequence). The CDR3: CASTTPPDSHYGYTF. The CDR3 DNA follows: TGTGCCAGTACCACACCCCCGGACAGCCACTATGGCTACACCTTC.

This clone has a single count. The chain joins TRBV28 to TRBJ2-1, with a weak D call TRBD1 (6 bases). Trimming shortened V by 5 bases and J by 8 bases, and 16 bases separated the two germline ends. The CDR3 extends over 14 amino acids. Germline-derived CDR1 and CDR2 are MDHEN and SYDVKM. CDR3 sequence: CASSISQGRDEQFF. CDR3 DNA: TGTGCCAGCAGTATTTCGCAGGGGAGAGATGAGCAGTTCTTC.

The CDR3 bases are TGTGCCAGCAGTTCTCCCGGGACAGTTACCTCCTACGAGCAGTACTTC. Translation: CASSSPGTVTSYEQYF. V usage is TRBV28 and J usage is TRBJ2-7; the match to TRBD1 covers 7 bases. This CDR3 is 16 amino acids long. Losses at the gene ends were 4 bases for V and 0 bases for J; bases not matched to a gene: 9. The germline V gene has CDR1 MDHEN and CDR2 SYDVKM.

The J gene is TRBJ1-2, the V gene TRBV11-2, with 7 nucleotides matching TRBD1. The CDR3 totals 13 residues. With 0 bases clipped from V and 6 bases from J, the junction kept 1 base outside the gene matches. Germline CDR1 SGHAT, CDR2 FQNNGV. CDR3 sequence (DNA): TGTGCCAGCAGCTTAGATCAGGGGGATGGCTACACCTTC. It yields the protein CASSLDQGDGYTF.

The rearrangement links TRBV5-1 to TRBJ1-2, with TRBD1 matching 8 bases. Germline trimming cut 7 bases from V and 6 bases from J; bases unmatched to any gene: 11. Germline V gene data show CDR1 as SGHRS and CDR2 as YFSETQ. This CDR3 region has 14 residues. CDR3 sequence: CASFPGQGEHGYTF. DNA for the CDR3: TGCGCCAGCTTTCCCGGACAGGGAGAACATGGCTACACCTTC.

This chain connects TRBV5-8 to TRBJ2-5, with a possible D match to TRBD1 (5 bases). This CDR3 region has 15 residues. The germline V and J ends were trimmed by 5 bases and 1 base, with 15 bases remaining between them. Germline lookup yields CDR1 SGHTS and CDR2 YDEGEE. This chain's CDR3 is CASRVQGGIQETQYF. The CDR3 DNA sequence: TGTGCCAGCAGGGTCCAGGGCGGTATCCAAGAGACCCAGTACTTC.